This note documents a single T cell receptor (beta chain) sequence. The specificity of this receptor is unknown. Qualities for individual bases were not recorded, and no much larger clone is one base off. The immunoSEQ Assay, a bias-controlled multiplex PCR, was used to amplify TCRbeta CDR3 regions from genomic DNA. The original methods were these. The number of nucleated cells in each sample was estimated by amplification of reference gene primers within the assay. To quantify the absolute abundance of each unique TCRbeta CDR3 rearrangement, sequence reads were collapsed and filtered. Productive Simpson clonality was computed per sample as the square root of Simpson's diversity index over productive rearrangements. TCRdb obtained this table from immuneACCESS and retained in-frame rearrangements with V and J assigned. These tables miss some clones; where compared with another copy, unresolved V genes account for less than half of the shortfall, and the remainder is unexplained. V and J calls and clone size are copied from that table; D and trimming were computed from the DNA. This sample holds about 140,000 clones; 88% were observed only once. Roughly 2.5% of the sample goes to the ten largest clones.

In Seattle, one collaborating source enrolled patients while the infection was active and tracked those patients longitudinally over the course of disease. The collaborating institutions used their own protocols to collect whole blood in K2EDTA tubes. For TCRbeta analysis, collaborators shipped samples as frozen whole blood, isolated PBMCs, or DNA extracted from either of those sample types. These data come from a study of blood T cell repertoires in COVID-19 (dated by TCRdb to 2018 to 2021). Regarding the study in general: Collaborator samples came from the United States, Italy and Spain and covered acute and convalescent phases of COVID-19. The samples were drawn from the first 160 participants of the ongoing ImmuneRACE study and from 950 to 1,500 subjects provided by 6 global collaborators. Subjects who had been exposed to COVID-19, were actively infected with it, or had recovered from it provided the deeply sampled blood TCRbeta repertoires that made up the dataset. HLA class I and class II types, where available, came from metadata supplied by the sample provider rather than from assay-based typing. The sample metadata nearly always contained a de-identified subject ID, COVID-19 status, age in years and sex. The material from the prospective study consisted of cDNA or gDNA derived from T cells, B-cell-depleted T cells, or PBMCs. The repertoires were released in a freely available public database meant as a resource for research on the immune response to SARS-CoV-2.

What the authors observed across the whole study: How much clinical and demographic metadata was included differed by source and by participant, and the metadata was provided uncurated.

Sequences were obtained from peripheral blood. This receptor was identified in a human donor with COVID-19, enrolled during active disease. The donor label of this sample is uncertain.

The DNA reads TGTGCCAGCAGCACCTGGGGGGGAAATGAGCAGTTCTTC. Its product reads: CASSTWGGNEQFF. The chain was built from TRBV2 and TRBJ2-1, with 7 bases in between that match TRBD2. The CDR3 runs 13 amino acids, cysteine and phenylalanine included. This entry keeps only the CDR3 DNA: 39 bases, framed from base 1. For CDR1 and CDR2, the germline V gene lists SNHLY and FYNNEI. V is trimmed back by 6 bases and J by 7 bases, and the junction contains 6 bases that no gene match accounts for.